The sequence of this T cell receptor beta chain was determined in a study of T cells in Graves' hyperthyroidism and ophthalmopathy. General study results and limits: The majority of expanded thyroid clonotypes above 0.001 also appeared in blood.

Hyperthyroidism, newly diagnosed and lasting under 2 months, affected patients aged 18 to 65. Uncontrolled infection, other autoimmune disease, pregnancy or lactation disqualified patients from enrolment. This clonotype was picked up a small number of times. Its antigen is unknown. CDR3 length: 15 residues. Germline CDR1 KGHSH, CDR2 LQKENI. After removal of 3 bases from V and 7 bases from J, the junction contained 6 bases not matched to a gene. Researchers amplified the TCR beta CDR3 regions from RNA transcripts. Initially, a first-round RT-PCR of the TCR CDR3 employed the HTBI primer set. MiXCR, run by TCRdb on the multiplex PCR reads, gives a single entry per CDR3 protein. The table lists 300,000 to 400,000 distinct CDR3 sequences, 15% to 20% of them singletons.

The chain combines TRBV18 with TRBJ1-6; TRBD1 agrees at 7 bases. The sample comprised blood. This receptor was obtained from a woman in her forties or fifties with Graves' hyperthyroidism. The CDR3: CASSPSGTDNSPLHF. CDR3 bases: TGTGCCAGCTCACCTTCCGGGACAGACAATTCACCCCTCCACTTT. The full variable domain, with the rest looked up from reference TRBV18 and TRBJ1-6, is NAGVMQNPRHLVRRRGQEARLRCSPMKGHSHVYWYRQLPEEGLKFMVYLQKENIIDESGMPKERFSAEFPKEGPSILRIQQVVRGDSAAYFCASSPSGTDNSPLHFGNGTRLTVT.